This note documents a single T cell receptor beta chain sequence. The target of this receptor is not known. No quality values exist for individual bases; no much larger clone is one base distant. These data belong to a study of blood T cell repertoires in COVID-19 (TCRdb year 2020). Context from the whole study: Collaborator samples came from the United States, Italy and Spain and covered acute and convalescent phases of COVID-19. The dataset comprised deeply sampled blood TCRbeta repertoires from subjects exposed to, actively infected with, or recovered from COVID-19. Nearly every sample came with metadata listing a de-identified subject ID, COVID-19 status, age in years and sex. Where HLA class I and class II types were available, the types were taken from metadata supplied by the sample provider, not from assay-based typing. The material from the prospective study consisted of cDNA or gDNA derived from T cells, B-cell-depleted T cells, or PBMCs. The repertoires were released in a freely available public database meant as a resource for research on the immune response to SARS-CoV-2. Samples were obtained from the ongoing ImmuneRACE study (first 160 participants) and from approximately 1,200 subjects provided by 6 global collaborators.

What the authors observed across the whole study: Clinical and demographic metadata were provided uncurated, with the amount varying by source and participant.

Whole blood was collected in K2EDTA tubes by collaborating institutions according to the institutions' own protocols. For TCRbeta analysis, collaborators shipped samples in one of three forms: frozen whole blood, isolated PBMCs, or DNA extracted from either of those sample types. The immunoSEQ Assay, a bias-controlled multiplex PCR, was used to amplify TCRbeta CDR3 regions from genomic DNA. The original methods were these. The number of nucleated cells in each sample was estimated from the amplification of reference gene primers within the assay. To quantify the absolute abundance of each unique TCRbeta CDR3 rearrangement, sequence reads were collapsed and filtered. For each sample, productive Simpson clonality was calculated as the square root of Simpson's diversity index across productive rearrangements. The immuneACCESS repertoire file appears here via TCRdb, limited to in-frame rearrangements. These files lack a portion of the clones; in checked studies, under half of the deficit traces to unresolved V genes, and the cause of the others is not known. The DNA was the basis for D and trimming; V, J and clone size are from that table. The sample yields more than 65,000 clones; 79% were counted once. The ten largest clones add up to 16% of the sample.

From a lookup of the germline V gene (reference sequence), CDR1 and CDR2 are MNHEY and SMNVEV. The CDR3, cysteine through phenylalanine, is 15 amino acids long. CDR3 DNA only is kept here, 45 bases in frame from base 1. Relative to germline, V is missing 5 bases and J is missing 9 bases, with 10 bases of the junction outside any gene match. The rearrangement combines TRBV27 with TRBJ1-6, with 7 bases matching TRBD1. The sequence derives from a man aged 60-69 years with acute or convalescent COVID-19. Sequencing used peripheral blood. The CDR3 region: CASSDGAGGASPLHF. DNA sequence: TGTGCCAGCAGTGACGGGGCAGGGGGAGCTTCACCCCTCCACTTT.